Sequencing of this T cell receptor (beta chain) was carried out in a study of molecular identifiers for immune sequencing clone quantification. Overall study results and limits: In naive cells, under 1% of molecules belonged to clones above 20 RNA copies, against over 97% in effector cells. Identical TCR molecules can share a barcode, and this sharing could underestimate highly expanded clone sizes.

The CDR3 totals 15 residues. TCRdb recomputed calls from the PCR reads with MiXCR, one row per CDR3 protein. Seen here are a few hundred thousand distinct CDR3 sequences, over 20% observed once, and the top ten hold 0.84%. For this clonotype: Its cognate antigen is unknown. At one end, the junction sequence differs from germline, possibly due to a read error.

The sample taken for sequencing was naive CD8+ T cells from blood, with Jurkat cell RNA spiked in. Described subset: FACS-sorted CD8+CD4-CCR7+CD45RA+ naive T cells. The chain joins TRBV5-3 to TRBJ2-3; tentative D call: TRBD2 (5 bases). TRBV5-3 is noted as an ORF with a role that remains uncertain. The receptor was isolated from a human donor in good health. Some libraries in this study had Jurkat cell RNA spiked in. In DNA form, the CDR3 reads TGTGCCAGCAGCTTCCGGGAAAGAAGGACAGATACGCAGTATTTT. Its protein product is CASSFRERRTDTQYF.